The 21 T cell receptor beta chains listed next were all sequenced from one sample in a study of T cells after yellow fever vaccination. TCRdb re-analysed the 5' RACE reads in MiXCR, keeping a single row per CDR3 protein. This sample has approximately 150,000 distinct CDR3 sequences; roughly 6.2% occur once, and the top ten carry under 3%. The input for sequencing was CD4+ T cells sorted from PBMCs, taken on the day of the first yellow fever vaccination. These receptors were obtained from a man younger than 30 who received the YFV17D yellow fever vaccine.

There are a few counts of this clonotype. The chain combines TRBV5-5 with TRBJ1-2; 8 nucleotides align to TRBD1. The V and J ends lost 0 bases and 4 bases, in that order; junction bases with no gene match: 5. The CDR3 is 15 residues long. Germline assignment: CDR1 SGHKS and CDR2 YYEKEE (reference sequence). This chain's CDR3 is CASSLDAGGAYGYTF. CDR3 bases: TGTGCCAGCAGCTTGGACGCAGGGGGCGCCTATGGCTACACCTTC.

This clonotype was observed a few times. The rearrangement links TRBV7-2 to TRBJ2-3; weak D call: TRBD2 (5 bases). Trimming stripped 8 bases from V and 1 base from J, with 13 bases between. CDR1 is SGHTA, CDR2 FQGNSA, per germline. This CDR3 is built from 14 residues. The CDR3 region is CASGQNGGTDTQYF. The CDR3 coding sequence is TGTGCCAGCGGCCAGAACGGGGGCACAGATACGCAGTATTTT.

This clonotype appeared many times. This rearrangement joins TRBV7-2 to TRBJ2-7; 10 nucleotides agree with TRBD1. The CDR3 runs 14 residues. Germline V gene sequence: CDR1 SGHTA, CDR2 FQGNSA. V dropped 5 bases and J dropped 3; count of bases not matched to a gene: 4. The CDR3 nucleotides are TGTGCCAGCAGCACGGGACAGGGGTACTACGAGCAGTACTTC. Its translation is CASSTGQGYYEQYF.

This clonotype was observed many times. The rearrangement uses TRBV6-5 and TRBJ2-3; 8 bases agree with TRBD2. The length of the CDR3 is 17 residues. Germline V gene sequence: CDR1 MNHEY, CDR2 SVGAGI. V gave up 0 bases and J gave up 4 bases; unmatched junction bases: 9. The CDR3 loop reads CASSYSKAGGYADTQYF. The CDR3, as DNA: TGTGCCAGCAGTTACTCGAAGGCGGGGGGATACGCAGATACGCAGTATTTT.

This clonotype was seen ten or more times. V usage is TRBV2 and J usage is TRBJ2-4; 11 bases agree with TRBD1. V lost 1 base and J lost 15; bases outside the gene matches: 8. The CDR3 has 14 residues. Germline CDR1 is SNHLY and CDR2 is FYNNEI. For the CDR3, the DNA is TGTGCCAGCAGTGAAGTAATTTGGGACAGGGGGTCGTACTTC. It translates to CASSEVIWDRGSYF.

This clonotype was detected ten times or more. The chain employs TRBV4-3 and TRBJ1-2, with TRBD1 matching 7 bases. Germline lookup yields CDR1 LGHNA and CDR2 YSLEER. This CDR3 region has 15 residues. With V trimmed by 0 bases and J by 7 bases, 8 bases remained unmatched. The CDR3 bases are TGCGCCAGCAGCCAAGACCCCGGACAGGAGGGTGGCTACACCTTC. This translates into CASSQDPGQEGGYTF.

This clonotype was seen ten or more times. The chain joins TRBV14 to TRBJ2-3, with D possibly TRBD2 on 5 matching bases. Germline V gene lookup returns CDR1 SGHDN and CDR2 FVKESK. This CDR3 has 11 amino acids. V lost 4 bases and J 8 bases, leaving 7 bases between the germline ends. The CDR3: CASSPGITQYF. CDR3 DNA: TGTGCCAGCAGCCCCGGGATTACGCAGTATTTT.

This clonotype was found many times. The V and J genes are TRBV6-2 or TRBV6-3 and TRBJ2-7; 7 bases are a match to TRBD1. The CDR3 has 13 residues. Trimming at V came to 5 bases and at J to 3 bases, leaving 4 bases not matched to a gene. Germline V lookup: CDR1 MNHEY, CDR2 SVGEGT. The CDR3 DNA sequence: TGTGCCAGCAGTGGACAGGAAAGCTACGAGCAGTACTTC. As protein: CASSGQESYEQYF.

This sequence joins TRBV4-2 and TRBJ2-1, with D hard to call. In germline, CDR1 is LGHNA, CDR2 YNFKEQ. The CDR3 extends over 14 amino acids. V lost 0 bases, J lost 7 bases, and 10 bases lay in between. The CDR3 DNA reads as TGTGCCAGCAGCCAAGATAATAGCCGTAATGAGCAGTTCTTC. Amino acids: CASSQDNSRNEQFF.

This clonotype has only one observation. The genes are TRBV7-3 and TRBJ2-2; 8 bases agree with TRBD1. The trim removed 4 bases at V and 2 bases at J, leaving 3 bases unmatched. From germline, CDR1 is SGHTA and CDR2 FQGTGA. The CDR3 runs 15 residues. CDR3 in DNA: TGTGCCAGCAGCTCGACAGGGGTTAACACCGGGGAGCTGTTTTTT. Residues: CASSSTGVNTGELFF.

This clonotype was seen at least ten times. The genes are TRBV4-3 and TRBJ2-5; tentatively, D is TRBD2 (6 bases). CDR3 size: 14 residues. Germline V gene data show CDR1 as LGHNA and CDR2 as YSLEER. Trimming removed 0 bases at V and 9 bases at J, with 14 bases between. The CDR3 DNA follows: TGCGCCAGCAGCCAAGATTTCGCGGGGATGTCCCAGTACTTC. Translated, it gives CASSQDFAGMSQYF.

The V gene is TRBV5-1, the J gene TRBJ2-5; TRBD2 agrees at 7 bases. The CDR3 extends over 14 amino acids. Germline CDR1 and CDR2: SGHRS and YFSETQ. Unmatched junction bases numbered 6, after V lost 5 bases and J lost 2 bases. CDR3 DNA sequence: TGCGCCAGCAGTGAGCGGGGTAATCAAGAGACCCAGTACTTC. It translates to CASSERGNQETQYF.

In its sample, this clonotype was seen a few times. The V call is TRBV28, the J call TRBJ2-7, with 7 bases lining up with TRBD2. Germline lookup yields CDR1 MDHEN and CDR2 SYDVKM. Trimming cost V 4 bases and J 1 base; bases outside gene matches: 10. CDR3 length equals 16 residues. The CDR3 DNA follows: TGTGCCAGCAGTTCTCTCCCGGGGGGTGGTTCCTACGAGCAGTACGTC. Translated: CASSSLPGGGSYEQYV.

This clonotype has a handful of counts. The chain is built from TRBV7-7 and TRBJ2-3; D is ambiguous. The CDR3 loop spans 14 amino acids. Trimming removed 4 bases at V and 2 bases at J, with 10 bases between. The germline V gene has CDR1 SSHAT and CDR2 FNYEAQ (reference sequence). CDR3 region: CASSSLSNTDTQYF. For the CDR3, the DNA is TGTGCCAGCAGCTCTCTATCAAACACAGATACGCAGTATTTT.

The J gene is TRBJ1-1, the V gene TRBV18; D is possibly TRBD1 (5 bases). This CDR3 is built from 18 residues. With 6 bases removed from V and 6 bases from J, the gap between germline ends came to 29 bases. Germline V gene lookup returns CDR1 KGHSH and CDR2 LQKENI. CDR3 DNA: TGTGCCAGCTCCTCACAAAACGGGGGGTTCGGCTTTTCCGCTGAAGCTTTCTTT. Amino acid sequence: CASSSQNGGFGFSAEAFF.

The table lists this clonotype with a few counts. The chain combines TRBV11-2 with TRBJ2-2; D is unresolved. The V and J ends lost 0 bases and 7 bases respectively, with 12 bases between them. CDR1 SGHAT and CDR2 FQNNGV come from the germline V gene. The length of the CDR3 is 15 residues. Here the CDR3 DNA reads TGTGCCAGCAGCTTAGATCCCCCCTCTAGCGGGGAGCTGTTTTTT. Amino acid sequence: CASSLDPPSSGELFF.

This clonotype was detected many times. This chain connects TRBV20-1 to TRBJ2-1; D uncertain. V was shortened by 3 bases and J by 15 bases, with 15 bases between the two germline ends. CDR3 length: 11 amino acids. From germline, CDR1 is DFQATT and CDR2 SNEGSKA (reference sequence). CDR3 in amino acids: CSASAPRRMFF. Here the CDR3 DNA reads TGCAGTGCTAGCGCCCCCCGGCGTATGTTCTTC.

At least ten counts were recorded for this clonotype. The CDR3 DNA follows: TGTGCCAGCAGCTTAGGACAGTATAGCAATCAGCCCCAGCATTTT. The encoded protein is CASSLGQYSNQPQHF. V gene TRBV7-2 combines with J gene TRBJ1-5; a weak D match, TRBD1 (5 bases). Trimming removed 1 base at V and 0 bases at J, with 7 bases between. CDR3 length: 15 residues. Germline CDR1 is SGHTA and CDR2 is FQGNSA. The full variable domain, rest sourced from reference TRBV7-2 and TRBJ1-5, is GAGVSQSPSNKVTEKGKDVELRCDPISGHTALYWYRQSLGQGLEFLIYFQGNSAPDKSGLPSDRFSAERTGGSVSTLTIQRTQQEDSAVYLCASSLGQYSNQPQHFGDGTRLSIL.

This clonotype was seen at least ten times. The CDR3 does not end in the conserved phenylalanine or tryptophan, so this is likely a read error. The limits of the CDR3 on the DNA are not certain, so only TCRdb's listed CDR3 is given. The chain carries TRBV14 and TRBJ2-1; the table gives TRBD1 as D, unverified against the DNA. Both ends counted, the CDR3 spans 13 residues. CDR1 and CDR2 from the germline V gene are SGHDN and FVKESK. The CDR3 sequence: CASSQDEALGGGL.

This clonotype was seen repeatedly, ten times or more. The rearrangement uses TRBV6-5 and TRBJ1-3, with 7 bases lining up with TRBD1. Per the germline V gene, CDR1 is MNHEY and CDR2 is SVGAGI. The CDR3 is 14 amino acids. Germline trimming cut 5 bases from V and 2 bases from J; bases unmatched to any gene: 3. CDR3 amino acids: CASSRDSTGNTIYF. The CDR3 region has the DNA TGTGCCAGCAGTAGGGACAGCACTGGAAACACCATATATTTT.

The CDR3 sequence is CASSPQAPPTQYF. The CDR3, as DNA: TGTGCCAGCAGCCCACAGGCCCCTCCTACGCAGTATTTT. The genes are TRBV7-9 and TRBJ2-3; perhaps TRBD1 as D (5 bases). The CDR3 runs to 13 residues. Germline V gene sequence: CDR1 SEHNR, CDR2 FQNEAQ (reference sequence). V was shortened by 5 bases and J by 8 bases, with 14 bases between the two germline ends.